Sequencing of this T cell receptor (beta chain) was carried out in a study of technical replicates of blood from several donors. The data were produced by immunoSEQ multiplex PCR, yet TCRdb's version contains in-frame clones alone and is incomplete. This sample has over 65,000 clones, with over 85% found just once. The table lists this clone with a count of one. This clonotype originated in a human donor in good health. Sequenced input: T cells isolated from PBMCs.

Here the CDR3 DNA reads TGTGCCAGCAACCACAGGGGTATTTACGAGCAGTACTTC. Its protein product is CASNHRGIYEQYF. V is TRBV6-1 and J is TRBJ2-7; TRBD1 matches 7 bases. Germline V CDR1 and CDR2: MNHNS, SASEGT. Trimming took 7 bases from V and 4 from J; bases not matched to a gene: 7. The CDR3 runs 13 residues.